Given below is one T cell receptor beta chain in context. Its target is unknown. With a much larger clone just one base away, this may be a read error. RNA transcripts yielded amplified TCR beta CDR3 regions. First-round RT-PCR targeting the TCR CDR3 was performed with the HTBI primer set. MiXCR, applied by TCRdb to the multiplex PCR reads, yields one record per CDR3 protein. The data contain 600,000 to 850,000 distinct CDR3 sequences, 18% of them singletons. The source of the sample is a study of T cells in Graves' hyperthyroidism and ophthalmopathy. The wider study: Peripheral blood specimens were obtained at initial diagnosis, prior to any treatment.

Overall study findings and caveats: In the blood, most expanded thyroid clonotypes above 0.001 appeared as well. Researchers report that a 13 V-J model separated ophthalmopathy from stable hyperthyroidism.

First hyperthyroidism diagnosis is when the blood sample was obtained, before any ophthalmopathy symptoms. Sequencing was done on a sample of blood. The sequence came from a woman between 50 and 59 years old with Graves' hyperthyroidism that later progressed to Graves' ophthalmopathy.

CDR3 residues: CTSSRSGTGRTFF. Written as DNA, the CDR3 is TGTACCAGCAGTCGTTCCGGGACAGGGAGGACTTTCTTT. This sequence joins TRBV12-3 or TRBV12-4 and TRBJ1-1, with 9 bases that match TRBD1. The CDR3 is made up of 13 amino acids.